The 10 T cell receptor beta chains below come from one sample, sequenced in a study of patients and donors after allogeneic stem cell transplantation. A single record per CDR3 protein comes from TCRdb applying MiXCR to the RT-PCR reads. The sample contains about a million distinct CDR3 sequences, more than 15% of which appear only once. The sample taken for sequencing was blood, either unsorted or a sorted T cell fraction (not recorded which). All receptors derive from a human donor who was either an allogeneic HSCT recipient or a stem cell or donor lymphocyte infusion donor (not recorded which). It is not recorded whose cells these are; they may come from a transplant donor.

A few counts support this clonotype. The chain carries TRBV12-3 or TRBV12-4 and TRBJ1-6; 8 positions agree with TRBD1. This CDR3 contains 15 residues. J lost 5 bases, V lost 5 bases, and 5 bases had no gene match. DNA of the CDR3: TGTGCCAGCAGTGACCGGGACAGGCATAATTCACCCCTCCACTTT. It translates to CASSDRDRHNSPLHF.

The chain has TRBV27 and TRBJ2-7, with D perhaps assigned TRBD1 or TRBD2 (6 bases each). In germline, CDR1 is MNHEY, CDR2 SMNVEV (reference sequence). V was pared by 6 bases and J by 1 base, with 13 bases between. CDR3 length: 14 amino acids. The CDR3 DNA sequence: TGTGCCAGCAGACAAGGAGGGGGGTCCTACGAGCAGTACTTC. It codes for CASRQGGGSYEQYF.

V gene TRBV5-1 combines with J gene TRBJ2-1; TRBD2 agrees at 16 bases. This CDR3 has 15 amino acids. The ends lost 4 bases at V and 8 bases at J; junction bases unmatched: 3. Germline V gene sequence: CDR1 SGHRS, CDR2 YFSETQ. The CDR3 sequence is CASSHGTSGGDEQFF. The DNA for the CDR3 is TGCGCCAGCAGCCATGGGACTAGCGGGGGGGATGAGCAGTTCTTC.

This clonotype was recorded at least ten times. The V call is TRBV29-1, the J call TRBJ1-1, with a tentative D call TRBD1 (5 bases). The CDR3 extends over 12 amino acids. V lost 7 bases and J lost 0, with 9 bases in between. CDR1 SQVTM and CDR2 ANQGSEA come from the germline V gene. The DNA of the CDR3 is TGCAGCGCGGGGACGGTGAACACTGAAGCTTTCTTT. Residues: CSAGTVNTEAFF.

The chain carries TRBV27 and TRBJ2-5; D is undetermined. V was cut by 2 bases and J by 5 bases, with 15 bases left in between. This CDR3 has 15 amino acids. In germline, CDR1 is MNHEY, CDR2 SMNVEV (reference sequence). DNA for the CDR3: TGTGCCAGCAGTTTAAGAGGCCGGATCCGGGAGACCCAGTACTTC. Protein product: CASSLRGRIRETQYF.

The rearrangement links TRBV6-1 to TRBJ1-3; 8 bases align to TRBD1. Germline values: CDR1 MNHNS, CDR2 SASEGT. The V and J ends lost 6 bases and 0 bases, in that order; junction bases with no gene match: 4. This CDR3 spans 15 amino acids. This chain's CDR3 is CASRPDRASGNTIYF. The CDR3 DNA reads TGTGCCAGCAGACCGGACAGGGCCTCTGGAAACACCATATATTTT.

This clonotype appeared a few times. The CDR3 DNA reads TGTGCCAGCAGCCCCTTAGTAGCCGGCACAGATACGCAGTATTTT. This encodes CASSPLVAGTDTQYF. This chain connects TRBV7-9 to TRBJ2-3; D not resolved. V lost 5 bases and J 1 base, leaving 13 bases between the germline ends. CDR1 and CDR2 (germline): SEHNR, FQNEAQ (reference sequence). CDR3 length: 15 amino acids. Full variable domain (rest looked up from reference TRBV7-9 and TRBJ2-3): DTGVSQNPRHKITKRGQNVTFRCDPISEHNRLYWYRQTLGQGPEFLTYFQNEAQLEKSRLLSDRFSAERPKGSFSTLEIQRTEQGDSAMYLCASSPLVAGTDTQYFGPGTRLTVL.

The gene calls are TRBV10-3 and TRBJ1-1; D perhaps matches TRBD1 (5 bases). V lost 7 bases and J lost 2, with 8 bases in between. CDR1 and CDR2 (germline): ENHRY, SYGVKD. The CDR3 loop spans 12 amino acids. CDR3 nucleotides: TGTGCCATCATGGGGGGTAACACTGAAGCTTTCTTT. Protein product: CAIMGGNTEAFF.

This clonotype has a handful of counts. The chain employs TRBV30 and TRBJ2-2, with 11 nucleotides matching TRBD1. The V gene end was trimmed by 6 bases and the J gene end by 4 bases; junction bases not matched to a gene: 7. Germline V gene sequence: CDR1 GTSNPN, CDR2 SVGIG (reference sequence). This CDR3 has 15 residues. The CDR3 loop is CACNGDRGITGELFF. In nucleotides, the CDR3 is TGTGCCTGTAACGGGGACAGGGGGATCACCGGGGAGCTGTTTTTT.

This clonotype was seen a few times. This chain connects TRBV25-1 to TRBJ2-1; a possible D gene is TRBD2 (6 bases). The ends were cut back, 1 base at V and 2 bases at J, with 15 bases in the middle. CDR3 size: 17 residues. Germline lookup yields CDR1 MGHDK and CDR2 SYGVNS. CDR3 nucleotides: TGTGCCAGCAGTGAATCCGCAAGCGGGTGGACCTACAATGAGCAGTTCTTC. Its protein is CASSESASGWTYNEQFF.